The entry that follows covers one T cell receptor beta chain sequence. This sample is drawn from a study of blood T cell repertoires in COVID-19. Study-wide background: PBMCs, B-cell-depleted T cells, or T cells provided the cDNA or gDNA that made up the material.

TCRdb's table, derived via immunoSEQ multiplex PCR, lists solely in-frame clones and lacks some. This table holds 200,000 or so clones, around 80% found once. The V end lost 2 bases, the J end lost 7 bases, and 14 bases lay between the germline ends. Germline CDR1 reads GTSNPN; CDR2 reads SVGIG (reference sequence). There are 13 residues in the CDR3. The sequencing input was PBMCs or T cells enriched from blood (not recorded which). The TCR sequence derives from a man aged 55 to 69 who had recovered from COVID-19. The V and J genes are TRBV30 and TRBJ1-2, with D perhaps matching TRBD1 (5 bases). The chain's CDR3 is CAWSWGGTSGYTF. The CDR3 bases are TGTGCCTGGAGTTGGGGAGGGACCTCTGGCTACACCTTC. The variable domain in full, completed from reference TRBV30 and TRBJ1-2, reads SQTIHQWPATLVQPVGSPLSLECTVEGTSNPNLYWYRQAAGRGLQLLFYSVGIGQISSEVPQNLSASRPQDRQFILSSKKLLLSDSGFYLCAWSWGGTSGYTFGSGTRLTVV.